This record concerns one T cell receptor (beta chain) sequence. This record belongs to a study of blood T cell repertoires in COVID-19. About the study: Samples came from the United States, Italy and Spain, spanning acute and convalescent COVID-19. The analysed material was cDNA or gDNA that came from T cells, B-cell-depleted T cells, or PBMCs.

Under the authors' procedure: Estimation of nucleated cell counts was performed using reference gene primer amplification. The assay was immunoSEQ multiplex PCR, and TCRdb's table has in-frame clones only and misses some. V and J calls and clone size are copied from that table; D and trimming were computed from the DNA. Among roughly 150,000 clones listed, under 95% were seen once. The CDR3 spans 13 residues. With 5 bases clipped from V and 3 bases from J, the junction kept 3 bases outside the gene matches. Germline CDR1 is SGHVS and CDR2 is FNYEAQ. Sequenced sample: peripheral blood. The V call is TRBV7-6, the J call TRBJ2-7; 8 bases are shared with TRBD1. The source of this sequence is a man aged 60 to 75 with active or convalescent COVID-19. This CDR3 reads CASSVGQGYEQYF. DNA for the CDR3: TGTGCCAGCAGCGTTGGACAGGGCTACGAGCAGTACTTC.